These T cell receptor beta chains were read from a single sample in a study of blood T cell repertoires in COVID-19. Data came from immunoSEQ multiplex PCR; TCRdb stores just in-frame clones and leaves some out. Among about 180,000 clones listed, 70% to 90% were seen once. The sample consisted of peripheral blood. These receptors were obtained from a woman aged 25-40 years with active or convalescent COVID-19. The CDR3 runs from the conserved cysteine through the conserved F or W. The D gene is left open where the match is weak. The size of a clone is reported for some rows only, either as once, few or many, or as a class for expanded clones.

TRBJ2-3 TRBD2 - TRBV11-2 TGTGCCAGCAGCTTTCTAGCGGGAGGGACCACAGATACGCAGTATTTT CASSFLAGGTTDTQYF
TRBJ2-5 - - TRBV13 TGTGCCAGCAGCTCTGGGGGGGAGACCCAGTACTTC CASSSGGETQYF
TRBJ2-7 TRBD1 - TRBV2 TGTGCCAGCAGTGAAGTTCAGGGGGCCTACGAGCAGTACTTC CASSEVQGAYEQYF
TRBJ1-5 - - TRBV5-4 TGTGCCAGCAGCTTGGAAGTCCACACAGGAATTGAGAACAATCAGCCCCAGCATTTT CASSLEVHTGIENNQPQHF
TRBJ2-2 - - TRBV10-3 TGTGCCATCAGACAGGGAGACACCGGGGAGCTGTTTTTT CAIRQGDTGELFF
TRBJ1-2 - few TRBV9 TGTGCCAGCAGCGTAGACCCAGGGGTCGGCTACACCTTC CASSVDPGVGYTF
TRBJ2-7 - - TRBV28 TGTGCCAGCATAAGACAGGCTCCCTACGAGCAGTACTTC CASIRQAPYEQYF
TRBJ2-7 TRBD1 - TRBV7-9 TGTGCCAGCAGCTTATTCCAGGGACAGACCTACGAGCAGTACTTC CASSLFQGQTYEQYF
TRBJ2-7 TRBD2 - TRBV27 TGTGCCAGCAGTTTTAGCGGGAGGAGGGACGAGCAGTACTTC CASSFSGRRDEQYF
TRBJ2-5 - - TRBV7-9 TGTGCCAGCAGCTTAGCCGGGGTAAATCACCAAGAGACCCAGTACTTC CASSLAGVNHQETQYF
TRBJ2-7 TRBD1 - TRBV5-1 TGCGCCAGCAGCTTCACAGGGGGGAGCTCCTACGAGCAGTACTTC CASSFTGGSSYEQYF
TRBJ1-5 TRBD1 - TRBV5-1 TGCGCCAGCAGCGCCGGGACAGGGGGCAATCAGCCCCAGCATTTT CASSAGTGGNQPQHF